Presented here are 20 T cell receptor beta chains from one specimen sequenced in a study of spatial heterogeneity in lung cancer. TCRdb reanalysed the 5' RACE reads using MiXCR and keeps one entry per CDR3 protein. This table holds approximately 81,000 distinct CDR3 sequences, around 13% found once. Time point specified: sample taken at primary tumor resection. Whole RNA obtained from tumor, nontumor lung or frozen PBMC underwent sequencing without sorting. Source: PBMCs, taken at surgery. These receptors were collected from a male donor with early-stage non-small cell lung cancer.

This clonotype was picked up many times. V gene TRBV27 combines with J gene TRBJ1-2; TRBD1 matches at 7 bases. The CDR3 consists of 14 residues. Germline loops: CDR1 MNHEY, CDR2 SMNVEV (reference sequence). V gave up 5 bases and J gave up 0 bases; unmatched junction bases: 3. The CDR3 reads CASSRTGANYGYTF. DNA of the CDR3: TGTGCCAGCAGTCGAACAGGGGCTAACTATGGCTACACCTTC.

Comment on this clonotype: A read error may be the cause here, since a much bigger clone is one base away. The chain carries TRBV5-6 and TRBJ2-7; D may be TRBD1 (6 bases). The CDR3 extends over 13 amino acids. V was trimmed by 3 bases and J by 2 bases, leaving 9 bases between them. Germline-derived CDR1 and CDR2 are SGHDT and YYEEEE. This CDR3 reads CASSSRQAYEQYF. The CDR3 coding sequence is TGTGCCAGCAGCTCGAGACAGGCCTACGAGCAGTACTTC.

This clonotype was picked up many times. This CDR3 reads CSVDSSREYTEAFF. As DNA, the CDR3 is TGCAGCGTTGACAGCTCCCGAGAGTACACTGAAGCTTTCTTT. The chain is built from TRBV29-1 and TRBJ1-1; no clear D. The CDR3 sequence is 14 residues long. CDR1 SQVTM and CDR2 ANQGSEA come from the germline V gene. Trimming shortened V by 3 bases and J by 3 bases, and 14 bases separated the two germline ends.

The CDR3 DNA sequence: TGTGCCACCAGCTTGGGACAGGTCTCCTACAATGAGCAGTTCTTC. Translated: CATSLGQVSYNEQFF. This sequence joins TRBV15 and TRBJ2-1; 8 bases map to TRBD1. The CDR3 totals 15 residues. Germline V CDR1 and CDR2: LNHNV, YYDKDF (reference sequence). The V and J ends lost 5 bases and 0 bases, in that order; junction bases with no gene match: 3.

V gene TRBV19 combines with J gene TRBJ2-5, with 9 nucleotides matching TRBD1. Germline V gene lookup returns CDR1 LNHDA and CDR2 SQIVND (reference sequence). The V gene end was trimmed by 5 bases and the J gene end by 5 bases; junction bases not matched to a gene: 6. The CDR3 totals 14 residues. The CDR3 region has the DNA TGTGCCAGTAGTGTACAGGGGGCTGGGGAGACCCAGTACTTC. Translating it yields CASSVQGAGETQYF.

The gene calls are TRBV5-1 and TRBJ2-1; 13 nucleotides match TRBD2. CDR3 size: 15 residues. V trimming: 4 bases; J trimming: 6 bases; junction bases outside the gene matches: 4. CDR1 and CDR2 (germline): SGHRS, YFSETQ. CDR3 coding DNA: TGCGCCAGCAGCATCGGGACTAGCGGGACCAATGAGCAGTTCTTC. Protein sequence: CASSIGTSGTNEQFF.

The sample holds a few counts of this clonotype. The chain has TRBV5-1 and TRBJ2-6; D is possibly TRBD1 (6 bases). Trimming pared 4 bases from V and 0 bases from J, leaving 17 bases between. The germline V gene has CDR1 SGHRS and CDR2 YFSETQ. This CDR3 region has 18 residues. CDR3 in amino acids: CASSTGTQPPSGANVLTF. CDR3 nucleotide sequence: TGCGCCAGCAGCACCGGGACACAGCCCCCCTCTGGGGCCAACGTCCTGACTTTC.

This clonotype was detected a few times. J is TRBJ1-1 and V is TRBV7-9; 9 bases match TRBD1. J was trimmed by 6 bases and V by 5 bases; bases with no gene match: 25. The CDR3 totals 20 residues. Germline V gene sequence: CDR1 SEHNR, CDR2 FQNEAQ (reference sequence). CDR3 bases: TGTGCCAGCAGCCGGATCGTCGGACAGGGGCGGGTTTTGTCAAGCGCTGAAGCTTTCTTT. Translated: CASSRIVGQGRVLSSAEAFF.

This clonotype was seen a handful of times. This chain links TRBV6-1 with TRBJ2-7; the match to TRBD2 covers 12 bases. The V segment lost 2 bases and the J segment 4 bases; nucleotides outside the gene matches: 3. CDR1 and CDR2 from the germline V gene are MNHNS and SASEGT. The CDR3 length is 15 residues. The CDR3 coding sequence is TGTGCCAGCAGTGAAAGAGGGACTAGCGGGTACGAGCAGTACTTC. This encodes CASSERGTSGYEQYF.

This clonotype has a handful of counts. This sequence joins TRBV7-3 and TRBJ2-3; D is undetermined. Trimming took off 5 bases at V and 1 base at J, with 10 bases between the two ends. The CDR3 sequence is 14 residues long. Germline V gene data show CDR1 as SGHTA and CDR2 as FQGTGA. The CDR3 loop is CASSAIGGTDTQYF. For the CDR3, the DNA is TGTGCCAGCAGCGCCATCGGCGGCACAGATACGCAGTATTTT.

The V call is TRBV5-6, the J call TRBJ2-5; perhaps TRBD2 as D (6 bases). The germline V gene has CDR1 SGHDT and CDR2 YYEEEE. Trimming removed 4 bases at V and 5 bases at J, with 15 bases between. CDR3 length equals 14 residues. DNA for the CDR3: TGTGCCAGCAGCCCAACGGCCGGGGGTGAGACCCAGTACTTC. Translation gives CASSPTAGGETQYF.

This clonotype appeared a few times. The chain has TRBV5-6 and TRBJ2-7; D is unresolved. The CDR3 is 12 residues long. Trimming pared 4 bases from V and 7 bases from J, leaving 12 bases between. The germline CDR1 and CDR2 sequences are SGHDT and YYEEEE. The CDR3 loop is CASSLSLGEQYF. CDR3 nucleotides: TGTGCCAGCAGCCTCAGCCTGGGGGAGCAGTACTTC.

This clonotype appeared many times. V usage is TRBV7-3 and J usage is TRBJ1-1; D remains unclear. V lost 2 bases and J lost 1, with 8 bases in between. There are 14 residues in the CDR3. The germline V gene has CDR1 SGHTA and CDR2 FQGTGA. CDR3 bases: TGTGCCAGCAGCTTAGGAGGGCCGAACACTGAAGCTTTCTTT. The encoded protein is CASSLGGPNTEAFF.

This clonotype showed up just a few times. The chain's CDR3 is CASSLGVITGELFF. DNA of the CDR3: TGTGCCAGCAGCTTAGGGGTTATCACCGGGGAGCTGTTTTTT. The rearrangement joins TRBV7-9 to TRBJ2-2; no definite D call. Germline lookup yields CDR1 SEHNR and CDR2 FQNEAQ (reference sequence). CDR3 length: 14 residues. V was clipped by 1 base and J by 4 bases, with 7 bases between them.

This clonotype turned up a few times. Possible read error: a much larger clone is one base away. The rearrangement joins TRBV12-3 or TRBV12-4 to TRBJ2-2, with no clear D. This CDR3 region has 11 residues. V lost 4 bases and J lost 7, with 4 bases in between. The CDR3 bases are TGTGCCAGCAGTTGCAGCGGGGAGCTGTTTTTT. Its translation is CASSCSGELFF.

The chain uses TRBV11-2 and TRBJ2-1; 7 positions match TRBD2. From germline, CDR1 is SGHAT and CDR2 FQNNGV. CDR3 size: 15 residues. J gave up 8 bases and V 3 bases, and 10 bases lay outside the gene matches. CDR3 DNA sequence: TGTGCCAGCAGCTTTAGGGGAAGCGGGGAAGATGAGCAGTTCTTC. Protein sequence: CASSFRGSGEDEQFF. Drawing the rest from reference TRBV11-2 and TRBJ2-1, the complete variable domain is EAGVAQSPRYKIIEKRQSVAFWCNPISGHATLYWYQQILGQGPKLLIQFQNNGVVDDSQLPKDRFSAERLKGVDSTLKIQPAKLEDSAVYLCASSFRGSGEDEQFFGPGTRLTVL.

The V call is TRBV5-1, the J call TRBJ1-2; a weak D match, TRBD1 (5 bases). The V end lost 2 bases, the J end lost 3 bases, and 11 bases lay between the germline ends. Germline-derived CDR1 and CDR2 are SGHRS and YFSETQ. The length of the CDR3 is 14 residues. CDR3 region: CASSLDGTDYGYTF. The CDR3 bases are TGCGCCAGCAGCTTAGACGGGACGGACTATGGCTACACCTTC.

V gene TRBV19 combines with J gene TRBJ1-2; no firm D call. V lost 5 bases and J lost 8, with 12 bases in between. CDR1 is LNHDA, CDR2 SQIVND, per germline (reference sequence). The CDR3 has 12 residues. The CDR3 protein is CASSAPARGYTF. The CDR3 DNA reads as TGTGCCAGTAGTGCACCGGCGCGAGGCTACACCTTC.

This clonotype was seen more than once but under ten times. The chain is built from TRBV2 and TRBJ2-4; 7 bases align to TRBD1. This CDR3 contains 13 residues. V was pared by 8 bases and J by 10 bases, with 11 bases of the junction left unmatched. The V gene's germline CDR1 is SNHLY and CDR2 FYNNEI. The CDR3 nucleotides are TGTGCCAGCCAGGGGACAGTTACTACGATTCAGTACTTC. Translated, it gives CASQGTVTTIQYF.

The chain carries TRBV6-1 and TRBJ2-3, with D perhaps TRBD2 (6 bases). Germline V gives CDR1 MNHNS, CDR2 SASEGT. The CDR3 is made up of 11 amino acids. With 11 bases removed from V and 5 bases from J, the gap between germline ends came to 11 bases. CDR3 bases: TGTGCCTCTATGGGGGGAGATACGCAGTATTTT. Protein: CASMGGDTQYF.